This T cell receptor beta chain was recorded in a study of T cell responses to AZD1222 COVID-19 vaccine. The repertoire was sequenced with immunoSEQ multiplex PCR; TCRdb's copy has only in-frame clones and lacks some. The table lists 77,000 or so clones, approximately 90% of them singletons. Broader study findings: Along spike, vaccine-associated CD4 TCRs were found throughout, with dominance at 160-218 and 743-854. Among those given AZD1222, only five to seven were seropositive at baseline.

For this clone: Its antigen is not identified.

Second-dose timings of about 4 or about 12 weeks were pooled. The source material was peripheral blood, sampled 28 days after the second AZD1222 dose. The receptor's source is an adult who received the AZD1222 COVID-19 vaccine.

The CDR3 loop is CASSSVGRQANEKLFF. The CDR3 nucleotides are TGTGCCAGCTCATCCGTAGGACGGCAGGCCAATGAAAAACTGTTTTTT. The V and J genes are TRBV18 and TRBJ1-4; no clear D. The CDR3 covers 16 residues. The germline V gene encodes CDR1 KGHSH and CDR2 LQKENI. Between the trimmed V and J ends, which lost 5 bases and 5 bases, there was a span of 18 bases.